The 32 T cell receptor beta chains reported below all come from one sample, sequenced in a study of blood T cell repertoires in COVID-19. The protocol was immunoSEQ multiplex PCR, while the TCRdb copy is restricted to in-frame clones and leaves out a portion. The repertoire holds roughly 230,000 clones, with roughly 84% as singletons. The specimen was peripheral blood. The receptors derive from a woman older than 75 with acute or convalescent COVID-19.

The rearrangement uses TRBV7-2 and TRBJ1-2, with D possibly being TRBD1 (5 bases). The CDR3 runs 14 residues. V lost 1 base and J lost 4, with 10 bases in between. In germline, CDR1 is SGHTA, CDR2 FQGNSA. CDR3 loop: CASSLGGEGYGYTF. The DNA of the CDR3 is TGTGCCAGCAGCTTAGGGGGGGAAGGCTATGGCTACACCTTC.

The V gene is TRBV27, the J gene TRBJ1-4; D may be TRBD1 (6 bases). The CDR3 sequence is 14 residues long. Between the trimmed V and J ends, which lost 4 bases and 8 bases, there was a span of 14 bases. Germline assignment: CDR1 MNHEY and CDR2 SMNVEV (reference sequence). The chain's CDR3 is CASSYKQGWEKLFF. Written as DNA, the CDR3 is TGTGCCAGCAGTTACAAACAGGGCTGGGAAAAACTGTTTTTT.

The rearrangement joins TRBV19 to TRBJ1-4; perhaps TRBD1 as D (5 bases). Germline CDR1 reads LNHDA; CDR2 reads SQIVND (reference sequence). CDR3 size: 15 residues. V was cut by 7 bases and J by 8 bases, with 20 bases left in between. The CDR3 coding sequence is TGTGCCAGTAAGAGTGGGGCCATTGGAGGGGAAAAACTGTTTTTT. It yields the protein CASKSGAIGGEKLFF. Filled out from reference TRBV19 and TRBJ1-4, the complete variable domain reads DGGITQSPKYLFRKEGQNVTLSCEQNLNHDAMYWYRQDPGQGLRLIYYSQIVNDFQKGDIAEGYSVSREKKESFPLTVTSAQKNPTAFYLCASKSGAIGGEKLFFGSGTQLSVL.

This sequence joins TRBV3-1 (or the pseudogene TRBV3-2) and TRBJ1-6; D gene uncertain. In germline, CDR1 is LGHDT, CDR2 YNNKEL (reference sequence). The V end lost 2 bases, the J end lost 0 bases, and 8 bases lay between the germline ends. There are 16 residues in the CDR3. CDR3 region: CASSQFLSSYNSPLHF. The CDR3 bases are TGTGCCAGCAGCCAATTCCTGAGCTCCTATAATTCACCCCTCCACTTT.

V is TRBV3-1 (or the pseudogene TRBV3-2) and J is TRBJ1-1, with TRBD1 as a possible D gene (5 bases). Germline V lookup: CDR1 LGHDT, CDR2 YNNKEL (reference sequence). V was pared by 0 bases and J by 5 bases, with 13 bases between. The CDR3 covers 15 residues. The CDR3 coding sequence is TGTGCCAGCAGCCAAGATAGGGCAGGGAAGACTGAAGCTTTCTTT. This translates into CASSQDRAGKTEAFF.

The CDR3 sequence is CASSFRLGPYNEQFF. CDR3 nucleotide sequence: TGTGCCAGCAGCTTCAGACTAGGCCCCTACAATGAGCAGTTCTTC. The rearrangement uses TRBV5-8 and TRBJ2-1; possibly TRBD2 for D (6 bases). Trimming cost V 2 bases and J 2 bases, with 11 bases left between them. Germline lookup yields CDR1 SGHTS and CDR2 YDEGEE. CDR3 length: 15 residues.

The rearrangement joins TRBV4-2 to TRBJ1-2, with 7 bases identical to TRBD1. This CDR3 comprises 15 residues. Germline V gene sequence: CDR1 LGHNA, CDR2 YNFKEQ. After removal of 4 bases from V and 5 bases from J, the junction contained 10 bases not matched to a gene. The CDR3 nucleotides are TGTGCCAGCAGCCCCGGGACAGTCAACGGGTATGGCTACACCTTC. This sequence encodes CASSPGTVNGYGYTF.

The rearrangement links TRBV4-2 to TRBJ2-3; 9 nucleotides line up with TRBD1. J gave up 1 base and V 4 bases, and 3 bases lay outside the gene matches. This CDR3 spans 15 amino acids. Germline values: CDR1 LGHNA, CDR2 YNFKEQ. This chain's CDR3 is CASSRDRDGTDTQYF. CDR3 DNA: TGTGCCAGCAGCCGGGACAGGGATGGCACAGATACGCAGTATTTT.

This clone was counted between two and nine times. The V gene is TRBV19, the J gene TRBJ2-1; TRBD2 is a possible D gene (7 bases). Trimming pared 7 bases from V and 0 bases from J, leaving 16 bases between. This CDR3 region has 16 residues. CDR1 is LNHDA, CDR2 SQIVND, per germline (reference sequence). The CDR3 nucleotides are TGTGCCAGTAACCTCCGGGGGGCCAGCTCCTACAATGAGCAGTTCTTC. This sequence encodes CASNLRGASSYNEQFF.

This chain uses TRBV25-1 with TRBJ1-3; tentative D call: TRBD1 (5 bases). Germline assignment: CDR1 MGHDK and CDR2 SYGVNS. The V end was cut by 0 bases, the J end by 4 bases, with 10 bases between. The CDR3 loop spans 15 amino acids. The CDR3 is CASSEYGGGGNTIYF. The CDR3 nucleotides read TGTGCCAGCAGTGAATATGGGGGAGGAGGAAACACCATATATTTT. The variable domain in full, with the rest retrieved from reference TRBV25-1 and TRBJ1-3, is EADIYQTPRYLVIGTGKKITLECSQTMGHDKMYWYQQDPGMELHLIHYSYGVNSTEKGDLSSESTVSRIRTEHFPLTLESARPSHTSQYLCASSEYGGGGNTIYFGEGSWLTVV.

This clone was counted a few times. The chain couples TRBV12-3 or TRBV12-4 to TRBJ1-2; D unclear. Trimming cost V 4 bases and J 5 bases, with 11 bases left between them. This CDR3 region has 13 residues. CDR3 nucleotides: TGTGCCAGCAGTTCGTGGCGGAGATATGGCTACACCTTC. Translation: CASSSWRRYGYTF.

The V gene is TRBV5-1, the J gene TRBJ1-2; D remains unclear. The germline V gene has CDR1 SGHRS and CDR2 YFSETQ. The CDR3 runs 15 residues. Trimming shortened V by 0 bases and J by 2 bases, and 11 bases separated the two germline ends. CDR3 protein: CASSLDATLNYGYTF. DNA of the CDR3: TGCGCCAGCAGCTTGGACGCAACGCTAAACTATGGCTACACCTTC.

The chain combines TRBV7-2 with TRBJ1-2; 11 positions agree with TRBD1. Germline V gene sequence: CDR1 SGHTA, CDR2 FQGNSA. The CDR3 contains 16 residues. Trimming at V came to 3 bases and at J to 8 bases, leaving 11 bases not matched to a gene. The CDR3 DNA follows: TGTGCCAGCAGCTTGGGGTGGGGGACAGGGGGTTTAGGCTACACCTTC. Residues: CASSLGWGTGGLGYTF.

The gene calls are TRBV5-6 and TRBJ1-3; a weak D match, TRBD1 (6 bases). This CDR3 comprises 16 residues. V was shortened by 0 bases and J by 7 bases, with 17 bases between the two germline ends. Germline V gene data show CDR1 as SGHDT and CDR2 as YYEEEE. The CDR3 region is CASSLETGSSWNTIYF. The CDR3 DNA sequence: TGTGCCAGCAGCTTGGAGACAGGAAGCTCTTGGAACACCATATATTTT.

The rearrangement joins TRBV2 to TRBJ1-4; 7 positions agree with TRBD1. The germline V gene has CDR1 SNHLY and CDR2 FYNNEI. V lost 5 bases, J lost 3 bases, and 6 bases stayed unmatched. The length of the CDR3 is 15 residues. The CDR3 protein is CASSPHRGSNEKLFF. Here the CDR3 DNA reads TGTGCCAGCAGTCCCCACAGGGGATCTAATGAAAAACTGTTTTTT.

The chain is built from TRBV19 and TRBJ1-2; D not certain. Trimming cost V 6 bases and J 5 bases, with 13 bases left between them. Germline-derived CDR1 and CDR2 are LNHDA and SQIVND (reference sequence). The CDR3 has 13 residues. CDR3 nucleotides: TGTGCCAGTAGCCGCGGGGTTCGATATGGCTACACCTTC. This codes for CASSRGVRYGYTF. The variable domain in full, with the rest retrieved from reference TRBV19 and TRBJ1-2, is DGGITQSPKYLFRKEGQNVTLSCEQNLNHDAMYWYRQDPGQGLRLIYYSQIVNDFQKGDIAEGYSVSREKKESFPLTVTSAQKNPTAFYLCASSRGVRYGYTFGSGTRLTVV.

The chain recombines TRBV6-6 with TRBJ1-6; 7 bases are a match to TRBD1. The CDR3 runs 16 residues. After removal of 2 bases from V and 5 bases from J, the junction contained 6 bases not matched to a gene. CDR1 and CDR2 (germline): MNHNY, SVGAGI (reference sequence). Written as DNA, the CDR3 is TGTGCCAGCAGTTACACCGGGACAGTGAATAATTCACCCCTCCACTTT. Amino acids: CASSYTGTVNNSPLHF.

The genes are TRBV3-1 (or the pseudogene TRBV3-2) and TRBJ2-6; D is unclear. Germline CDR1 is LGHDT and CDR2 is YNNKEL (reference sequence). V was clipped by 0 bases and J by 4 bases, with 4 bases between them. This CDR3 comprises 14 residues. CDR3 amino acids: CASSQDGGANVLTF. The DNA for the CDR3 is TGTGCCAGCAGCCAAGATGGCGGGGCCAACGTCCTGACTTTC.

The chain carries TRBV7-3 and TRBJ1-2; the D is unclear. Germline-derived CDR1 and CDR2 are SGHTA and FQGTGA. V was trimmed by 0 bases and J by 6 bases, leaving 8 bases between them. The CDR3 is made up of 13 amino acids. This CDR3 reads CASSLTQANGYTF. The CDR3 DNA is TGTGCCAGCAGCTTAACCCAGGCGAATGGCTACACCTTC.

This chain connects TRBV7-2 to TRBJ1-1, with no clear D. The germline V and J ends were trimmed by 4 bases and 0 bases, with 9 bases remaining between them. Germline CDR1 SGHTA, CDR2 FQGNSA. The CDR3 is 14 residues long. CDR3 sequence: CASSSGSLNTEAFF. In DNA form, the CDR3 reads TGTGCCAGCAGCTCGGGGAGTCTGAACACTGAAGCTTTCTTT.

The CDR3 loop reads CSPLSAGGTEAFF. The DNA for the CDR3 is TGCAGCCCTCTATCGGCGGGGGGGACTGAAGCTTTCTTT. The chain links TRBV29-1 to TRBJ1-1; a weak D match, TRBD1 (5 bases). There are 13 residues in the CDR3. Between the trimmed V and J ends, which lost 8 bases and 5 bases, there was a span of 18 bases. CDR1 is SQVTM and CDR2 is ANQGSEA in the germline V gene. The entire variable domain, with the rest obtained from reference TRBV29-1 and TRBJ1-1, is as follows: SAVISQKPSRDICQRGTSLTIQCQVDSQVTMMFWYRQQPGQSLTLIATANQGSEATYESGFVIDKFPISRPNLTFSTLTVSNMSPEDSSIYLCSPLSAGGTEAFFGQGTRLTVV.

V gene TRBV6-6 combines with J gene TRBJ1-3; D is ambiguous. There are 15 residues in the CDR3. V was trimmed by 6 bases and J by 4 bases, leaving 16 bases between them. The germline V gene encodes CDR1 MNHNY and CDR2 SVGAGI (reference sequence). CDR3 in DNA: TGTGCCAGCAGGCCAGTCGCGGGTTTAGGAAACACCATATATTTT. Translating gives CASRPVAGLGNTIYF.

The chain uses TRBV3-1 (or the pseudogene TRBV3-2) and TRBJ1-2; 8 bases are shared with TRBD1. Germline V gives CDR1 LGHDT, CDR2 YNNKEL (reference sequence). J gave up 7 bases and V 3 bases, and 7 bases lay outside the gene matches. This CDR3 region has 14 residues. CDR3 region: CASSQLQGVFGYTF. CDR3 DNA: TGTGCCAGCAGCCAGCTACAGGGGGTTTTTGGCTACACCTTC.

This clone was seen only once. DNA for the CDR3: TGCGCCAGCAGCTTGGGGTATCAGCGGGTGAGACAAGAGACCCAGTACTTC. Amino acids: CASSLGYQRVRQETQYF. The chain has TRBV5-1 and TRBJ2-5; TRBD2 is a possible D gene (6 bases). Germline V CDR1 and CDR2: SGHRS, YFSETQ. V shed 0 bases and J shed 2 bases, with 17 bases lying between them. This CDR3 contains 17 residues.

The chain uses TRBV6-2 or TRBV6-3 and TRBJ2-1; D might be TRBD1 (8 bases). CDR1 and CDR2 (germline): MNHEY, SVGEGT. Deletions cut 5 bases from V and 8 bases from J, with 19 bases between. The CDR3 spans 15 residues. The CDR3 is CASSGGDRLGHEQFF. Here the CDR3 DNA reads TGTGCCAGCAGTGGGGGGGACAGGTTAGGCCATGAGCAGTTCTTC.

The chain links TRBV6-1 to TRBJ1-2, with D tentatively TRBD1 (6 bases). The CDR3 is 14 amino acids. Germline assignment: CDR1 MNHNS and CDR2 SASEGT. V lost 4 bases to trimming and J lost 5 bases, with 14 bases between them. The CDR3 DNA is TGTGCCAGCAGTGTAGTCGGACAGACATATGGCTACACCTTC. Its translation is CASSVVGQTYGYTF.

The chain joins TRBV11-3 to TRBJ1-1; D unresolved. The length of the CDR3 is 8 residues. Deletions cut 8 bases from V and 8 bases from J, with 3 bases between. Looked up from germline, CDR1 is SGHNT and CDR2 is YENEEA. The CDR3 region is CASLEAFF. The CDR3 nucleotides are TGTGCCAGCCTCGAAGCTTTCTTT.

The genes are TRBV6-6 and TRBJ1-2, with D unclear. The CDR3 is made up of 13 amino acids. Trimming stripped 4 bases from V and 4 bases from J, with 10 bases between. CDR1 MNHNY and CDR2 SVGAGI come from the germline V gene (reference sequence). This chain's CDR3 is CASSSSWSYGYTF. CDR3 DNA sequence: TGTGCCAGCAGTTCCAGTTGGAGCTATGGCTACACCTTC.

J is TRBJ2-5 and V is TRBV7-7, with D perhaps matching TRBD1 (6 bases). The CDR3 runs 14 residues. Germline V gene data show CDR1 as SSHAT and CDR2 as FNYEAQ (reference sequence). V dropped 1 base and J dropped 5 bases, with 11 bases sitting between them. The CDR3 region is CASSLGAQGETQYF. The DNA of the CDR3 is TGTGCCAGCAGCTTAGGGGCTCAGGGGGAGACCCAGTACTTC.

The CDR3 coding sequence is TGTGCCAGCAGTTCGACAGGGGGCGGAAGGTTGAGCTATGGCTACACCTTC. Translating gives CASSSTGGGRLSYGYTF. The chain employs TRBV28 and TRBJ1-2; 10 bases are a match to TRBD1. The trim removed 4 bases at V and 4 bases at J, leaving 12 bases unmatched. This CDR3 is built from 17 residues. Germline V gene data show CDR1 as MDHEN and CDR2 as SYDVKM.

V usage is TRBV5-4 and J usage is TRBJ1-1, with 10 bases lining up with TRBD1. After removal of 4 bases from V and 3 bases from J, the junction contained 9 bases not matched to a gene. CDR1 and CDR2 (germline): SGHNT, YYREEE (reference sequence). The CDR3 contains 16 residues. The CDR3 sequence: CASSTLTGGADTEAFF. CDR3 bases: TGTGCCAGCAGCACCTTGACAGGGGGCGCGGACACTGAAGCTTTCTTT. The whole variable domain, filled in from reference TRBV5-4 and TRBJ1-1, reads ETGVTQSPTHLIKTRGQQVTLRCSSQSGHNTVSWYQQALGQGPQFIFQYYREEENGRGNFPPRFSGLQFPNYSSELNVNALELDDSALYLCASSTLTGGADTEAFFGQGTRLTVV.

The V and J genes are TRBV19 and TRBJ2-4; possibly TRBD1 for D (6 bases). This CDR3 has 15 amino acids. Deletions cut 3 bases from V and 0 bases from J, with 9 bases between. CDR1 LNHDA and CDR2 SQIVND come from the germline V gene (reference sequence). The DNA for the CDR3 is TGTGCCAGTAGTATCGGACAGCTAGCCAAAAACATTCAGTACTTC. Its protein product is CASSIGQLAKNIQYF.